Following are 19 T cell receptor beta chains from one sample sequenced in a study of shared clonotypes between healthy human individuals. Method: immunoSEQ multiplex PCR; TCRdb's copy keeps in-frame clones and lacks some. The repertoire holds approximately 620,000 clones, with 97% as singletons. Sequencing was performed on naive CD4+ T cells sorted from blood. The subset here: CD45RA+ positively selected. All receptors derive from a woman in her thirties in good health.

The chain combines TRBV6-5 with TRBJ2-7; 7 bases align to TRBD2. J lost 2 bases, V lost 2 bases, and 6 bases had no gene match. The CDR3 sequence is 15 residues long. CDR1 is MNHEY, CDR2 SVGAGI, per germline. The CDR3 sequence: CASSYTLGTTYEQYF. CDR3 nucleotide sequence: TGTGCCAGCAGTTACACCCTCGGGACTACCTACGAGCAGTACTTC.

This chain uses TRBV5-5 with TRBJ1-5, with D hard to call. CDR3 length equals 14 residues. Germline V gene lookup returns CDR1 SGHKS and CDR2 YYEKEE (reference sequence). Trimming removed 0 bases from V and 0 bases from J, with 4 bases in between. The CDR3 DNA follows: TGTGCCAGCAGCTTGGGCAATAGCAATCAGCCCCAGCATTTT. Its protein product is CASSLGNSNQPQHF. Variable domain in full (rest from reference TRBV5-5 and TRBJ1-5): DAGVTQSPTHLIKTRGQQVTLRCSPISGHKSVSWYQQVLGQGPQFIFQYYEKEERGRGNFPDRFSARQFPNYSSELNVNALLLGDSALYLCASSLGNSNQPQHFGDGTRLSIL.

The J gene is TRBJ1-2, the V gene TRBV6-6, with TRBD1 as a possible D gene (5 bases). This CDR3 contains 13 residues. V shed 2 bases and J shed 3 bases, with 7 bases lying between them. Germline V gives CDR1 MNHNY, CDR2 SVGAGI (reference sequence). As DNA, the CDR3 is TGTGCCAGCAGTTACAAAGGGGACTATGGCTACACCTTC. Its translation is CASSYKGDYGYTF.

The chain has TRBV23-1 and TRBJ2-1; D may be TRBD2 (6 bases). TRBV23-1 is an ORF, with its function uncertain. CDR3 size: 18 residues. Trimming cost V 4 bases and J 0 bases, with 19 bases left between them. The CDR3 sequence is CASSPPVPGESSYNEQFF. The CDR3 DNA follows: TGCGCCAGCAGTCCACCCGTTCCGGGGGAGAGCTCCTACAATGAGCAGTTCTTC.

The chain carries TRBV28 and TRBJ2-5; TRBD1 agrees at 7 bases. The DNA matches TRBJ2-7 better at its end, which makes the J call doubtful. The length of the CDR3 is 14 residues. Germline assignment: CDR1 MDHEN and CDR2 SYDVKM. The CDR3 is CASSLTGPFYEQYF. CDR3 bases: TGTGCCAGCAGTTTGACAGGGCCTTTCTACGAGCAGTACTTC.

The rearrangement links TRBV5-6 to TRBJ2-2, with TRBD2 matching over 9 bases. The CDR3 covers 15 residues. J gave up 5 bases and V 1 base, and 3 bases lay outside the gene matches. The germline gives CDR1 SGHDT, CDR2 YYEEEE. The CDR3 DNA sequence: TGTGCCAGCAGCTTGTTAGCGGGAGATACCGGGGAGCTGTTTTTT. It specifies CASSLLAGDTGELFF. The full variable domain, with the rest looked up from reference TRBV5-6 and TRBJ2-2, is DAGVTQSPTHLIKTRGQQVTLRCSPKSGHDTVSWYQQALGQGPQFIFQYYEEEERQRGNFPDRFSGHQFPNYSSELNVNALLLGDSALYLCASSLLAGDTGELFFGEGSRLTVL.

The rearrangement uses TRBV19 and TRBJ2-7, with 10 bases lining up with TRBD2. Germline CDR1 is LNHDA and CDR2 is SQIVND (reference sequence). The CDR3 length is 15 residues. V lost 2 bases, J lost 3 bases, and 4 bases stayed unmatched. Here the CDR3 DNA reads TGTGCCAGTAGTATATTCGGGACTAGCGTCTACGAGCAGTACTTC. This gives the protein CASSIFGTSVYEQYF. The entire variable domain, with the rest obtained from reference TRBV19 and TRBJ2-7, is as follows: DGGITQSPKYLFRKEGQNVTLSCEQNLNHDAMYWYRQDPGQGLRLIYYSQIVNDFQKGDIAEGYSVSREKKESFPLTVTSAQKNPTAFYLCASSIFGTSVYEQYFGPGTRLTVT.

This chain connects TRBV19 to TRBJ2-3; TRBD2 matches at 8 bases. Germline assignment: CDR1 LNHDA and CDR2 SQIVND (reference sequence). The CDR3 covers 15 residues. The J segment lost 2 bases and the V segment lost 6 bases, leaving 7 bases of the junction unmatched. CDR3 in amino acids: CASRLLADYTDTQYF. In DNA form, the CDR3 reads TGTGCCAGTAGATTACTAGCGGACTACACAGATACGCAGTATTTT.

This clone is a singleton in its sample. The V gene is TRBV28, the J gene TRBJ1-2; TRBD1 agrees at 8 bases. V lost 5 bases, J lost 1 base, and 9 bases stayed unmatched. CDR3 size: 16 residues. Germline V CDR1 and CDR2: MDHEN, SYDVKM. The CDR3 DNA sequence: TGTGCCAGCAGTCCCAGGGGGCCAATAAATAACTATGGCTACACCTTC. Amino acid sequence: CASSPRGPINNYGYTF.

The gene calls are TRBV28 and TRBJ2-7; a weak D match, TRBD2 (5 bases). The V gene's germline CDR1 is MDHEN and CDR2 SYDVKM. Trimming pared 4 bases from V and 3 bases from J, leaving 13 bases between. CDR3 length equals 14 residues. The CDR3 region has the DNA TGTGCCAGCAGTTCCACGGCGGGCCTCTACGAGCAGTACTTC. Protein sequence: CASSSTAGLYEQYF. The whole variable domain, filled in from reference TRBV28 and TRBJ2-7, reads DVKVTQSSRYLVKRTGEKVFLECVQDMDHENMFWYRQDPGLGLRLIYFSYDVKMKEKGDIPEGYSVSREKKERFSLILESASTNQTSMYLCASSSTAGLYEQYFGPGTRLTVT.

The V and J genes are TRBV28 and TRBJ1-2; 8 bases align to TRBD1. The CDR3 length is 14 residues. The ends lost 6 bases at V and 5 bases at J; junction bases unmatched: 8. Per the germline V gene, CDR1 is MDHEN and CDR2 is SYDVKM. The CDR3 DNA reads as TGTGCCAGCAGATATACAGGGGGAGCTTATGGCTACACCTTC. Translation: CASRYTGGAYGYTF.

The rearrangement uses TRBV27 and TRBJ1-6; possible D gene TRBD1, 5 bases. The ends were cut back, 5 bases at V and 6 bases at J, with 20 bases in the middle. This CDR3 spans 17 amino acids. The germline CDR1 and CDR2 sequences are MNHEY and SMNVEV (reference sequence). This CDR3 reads CASSPDLHGTFNSPLHF. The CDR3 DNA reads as TGTGCCAGCAGTCCAGATCTTCACGGGACTTTTAATTCACCCCTCCACTTT.

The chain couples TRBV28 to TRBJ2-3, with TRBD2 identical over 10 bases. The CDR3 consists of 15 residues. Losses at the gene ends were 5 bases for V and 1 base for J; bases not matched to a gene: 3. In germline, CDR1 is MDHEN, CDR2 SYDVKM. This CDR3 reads CASSQGTSGTDTQYF. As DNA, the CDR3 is TGTGCCAGCAGTCAAGGGACTAGCGGCACAGATACGCAGTATTTT. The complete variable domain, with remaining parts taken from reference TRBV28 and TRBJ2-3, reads DVKVTQSSRYLVKRTGEKVFLECVQDMDHENMFWYRQDPGLGLRLIYFSYDVKMKEKGDIPEGYSVSREKKERFSLILESASTNQTSMYLCASSQGTSGTDTQYFGPGTRLTVL.

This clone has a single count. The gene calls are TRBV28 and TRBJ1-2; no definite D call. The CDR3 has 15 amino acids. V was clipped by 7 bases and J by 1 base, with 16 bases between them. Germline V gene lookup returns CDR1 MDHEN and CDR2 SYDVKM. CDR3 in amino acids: CASNPGRELNYGYTF. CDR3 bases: TGTGCCAGCAACCCTGGGCGGGAGCTTAACTATGGCTACACCTTC.

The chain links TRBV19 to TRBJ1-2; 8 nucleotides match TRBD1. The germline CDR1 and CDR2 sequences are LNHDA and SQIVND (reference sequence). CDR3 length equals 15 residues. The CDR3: CATKRPDRGRDGYTF. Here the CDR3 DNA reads TGTGCAACTAAACGACCAGACAGGGGTCGGGATGGCTACACCTTC.

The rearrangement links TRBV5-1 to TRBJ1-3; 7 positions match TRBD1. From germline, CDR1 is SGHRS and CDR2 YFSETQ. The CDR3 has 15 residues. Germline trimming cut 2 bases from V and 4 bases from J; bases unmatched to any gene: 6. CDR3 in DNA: TGCGCCAGCAGCTTAGACAGGGCGGTAGGAAACACCATATATTTT. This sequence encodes CASSLDRAVGNTIYF.

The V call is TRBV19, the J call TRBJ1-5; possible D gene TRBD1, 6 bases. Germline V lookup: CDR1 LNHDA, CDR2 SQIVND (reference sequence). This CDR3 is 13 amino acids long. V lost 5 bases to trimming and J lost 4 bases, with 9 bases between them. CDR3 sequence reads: CASSVDSNQPQHF. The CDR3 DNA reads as TGTGCCAGTAGTGTGGACAGTAATCAGCCCCAGCATTTT.

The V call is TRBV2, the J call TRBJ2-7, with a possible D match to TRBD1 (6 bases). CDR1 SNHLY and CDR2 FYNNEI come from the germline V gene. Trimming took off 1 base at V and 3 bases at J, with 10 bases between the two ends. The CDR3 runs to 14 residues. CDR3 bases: TGTGCCAGCAGTGAAGTCGGACAGATCTACGAGCAGTACTTC. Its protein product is CASSEVGQIYEQYF. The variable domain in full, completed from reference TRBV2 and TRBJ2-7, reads EPEVTQTPSHQVTQMGQEVILRCVPISNHLYFYWYRQILGQKVEFLVSFYNNEISEKSEIFDDQFSVERPDGSNFTLKIRSTKLEDSAMYFCASSEVGQIYEQYFGPGTRLTVT.

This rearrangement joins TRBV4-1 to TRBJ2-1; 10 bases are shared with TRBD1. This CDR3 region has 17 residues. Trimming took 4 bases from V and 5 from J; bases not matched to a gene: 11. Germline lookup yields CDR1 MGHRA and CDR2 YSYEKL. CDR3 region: CASSRVPGTGENNEQFF. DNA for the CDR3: TGCGCCAGCAGCCGAGTACCGGGGACAGGGGAAAACAATGAGCAGTTCTTC.